This T cell receptor (beta chain) was identified in a study of regulatory T cells in long-lasting Graves disease. Study-wide background: Persistent cases took antithyroid drugs over 5 years and stayed TSH receptor antibody positive. Whole-study results and caveats: Newly diagnosed patients shared 950 to 1,000 public clonotypes; persistent patients shared approximately 2,700. For persistent Graves' patients, TCR diversity was lower than for newly diagnosed ones. Preferential use of TRBV28, TRBJ1-2 and TRBJ2-5 was seen in persistent disease.

With iRepertoire HTBI primers and Arm-PCR of CDR3 regions, TCR beta libraries were built. TCRdb fed the multiplex PCR reads into MiXCR, producing one record per CDR3 protein. The repertoire holds 650,000 to 850,000 distinct CDR3 sequences, around 32% seen once, with about 40% in the top ten. Time point reported: persistent/refractory GD, antithyroid drugs over 5 years with positive TRAb. Extracted RNA from PBMCs served as the source of the TCR library. Trimming removed 5 bases at V and 2 bases at J, with 12 bases between. Germline-derived CDR1 and CDR2 are SGHAT and FQNNGV. CDR3 length equals 14 residues. This clonotype was seen more than once but under ten times. Antigen: not known.

The receptor was isolated from a female donor with Graves disease. The source was peripheral blood mononuclear cells (PBMCs), collected when the disease was refractory, from a patient treated with antithyroid drugs. J is TRBJ1-2 and V is TRBV11-2; D gene uncertain. The CDR3 sequence is CASSRLNSNYGYTF. Written as DNA, the CDR3 is TGTGCCAGCAGCCGCTTGAACAGCAACTATGGCTACACCTTC.